This T cell receptor (beta chain) emerged from a study of early T cells in non-severe SARS-CoV-2 infection. Study-level information: Sequenced bulk RNA came from whole blood that was unsorted, and chains were unpaired. Study-wide points: Matching with VDJdb favored anti-spike CD8 responses (missing private and CD4 specificities).

The CDR3 loop spans 14 amino acids. CDR1 is MDHEN and CDR2 is SYDVKM in the germline V gene. Between the trimmed V and J ends, which lost 5 bases and 0 bases, there was a span of 9 bases. TCRdb called the 5' RACE reads again in MiXCR, with one record for every CDR3 protein. Among tens of thousands of distinct CDR3 sequences listed, approximately 10% were seen once. In this sample, this clonotype turned up many times. The antigen remains undetermined. This receptor was obtained from an adult who was a healthcare worker with PCR-confirmed SARS-CoV-2 infection or an uninfected control (not recorded which). This chain connects TRBV28 to TRBJ2-3; a possible D gene is TRBD1 (6 bases). The source material was whole blood, sampled at baseline. The CDR3 spells CASSLGQSTDTQYF. The CDR3 DNA reads TGTGCCAGCAGTCTCGGACAGAGCACAGATACGCAGTATTTT.